This T cell receptor beta chain is drawn from a study of T cell responses to AZD1222 COVID-19 vaccine. A word on this clone: Its antigen is unidentified.

General study points: Vaccination with two AZD1222 doses was followed by a rise in Spike-specific TCR breadth and depth. Clonal diversity may have been underestimated, and the donors were mostly white British, with more females than males. AZD1222 recipients seropositive at baseline numbered only 5 to 7. Spike-wide coverage was observed for vaccine-associated CD4 TCRs, with dominant responses at 160-218 and 743-854.

CDR1 and CDR2 (germline): SGHDN, FVKESK. V lost 4 bases and J lost 10, with 25 bases in between. There are 17 residues in the CDR3. The data were produced by immunoSEQ multiplex PCR, yet TCRdb's version contains in-frame clones alone and is incomplete. The top ten hold around 1.7% of the sample, which has some 200,000 clones, approximately 94% seen once. This material consisted of peripheral blood, taken 28 days after the second dose of the MenACWY control vaccine. This sequence was found in an adult who received the MenACWY meningococcal vaccine as a control. This chain joins TRBV14 and TRBJ1-4, with D tentatively TRBD1 (6 bases). The CDR3 bases are TGTGCCAGCAGCCCGAAAAGGGGGACCAGAGAAAAGGGAAAACTGTTTTTT. Protein product: CASSPKRGTREKGKLFF. The full variable domain, rest sourced from reference TRBV14 and TRBJ1-4, is EAGVTQFPSHSVIEKGQTVTLRCDPISGHDNLYWYRRVMGKEIKFLLHFVKESKQDESGMPNNRFLAERTGGTYSTLKVQPAELEDSGVYFCASSPKRGTREKGKLFFGSGTQLSVL.